These 10 T cell receptor beta chains were all obtained from the same sample, sequenced in a study of cytomegalovirus exposure and HLA in healthy donors. Amplification used 60 Vbeta primers and 13 Jbeta primers. Some clones are missing from TCRdb's copy, which holds only in-frame ones; the method was immunoSEQ multiplex PCR. There are approximately 110,000 clones in the sample; roughly three quarters occur only once, and roughly 0.99% lies in the top ten. The sample consisted of PBMCs. The receptors stem from a woman aged 25 to 39 in good health and CMV-seronegative.

V and J are TRBV4-1 and TRBJ1-2, with 7 bases that match TRBD1. Per the germline V gene, CDR1 is MGHRA and CDR2 is YSYEKL. The V segment lost 0 bases and the J segment 4 bases; nucleotides outside the gene matches: 8. The CDR3 is 16 residues long. The CDR3 spells CASSQDRAGGSYGYTF. The CDR3 nucleotides are TGCGCCAGCAGCCAAGATCGAGCAGGGGGAAGCTATGGCTACACCTTC.

The chain has TRBV2 and TRBJ1-4; tentatively, D is TRBD1 (5 bases). The V gene's germline CDR1 is SNHLY and CDR2 FYNNEI. This CDR3 has 13 amino acids. V dropped 7 bases and J dropped 7 bases, with 13 bases sitting between them. The CDR3 DNA follows: TGTGCCAGCATTCAGGGAATGTTTGAAAAACTGTTTTTT. It specifies CASIQGMFEKLFF. Looking up the rest from reference TRBV2 and TRBJ1-4 gives the full variable domain: EPEVTQTPSHQVTQMGQEVILRCVPISNHLYFYWYRQILGQKVEFLVSFYNNEISEKSEIFDDQFSVERPDGSNFTLKIRSTKLEDSAMYFCASIQGMFEKLFFGSGTQLSVL.

The V call is TRBV9, the J call TRBJ2-1; perhaps TRBD2 as D (7 bases). CDR1 is SGDLS, CDR2 YYNGEE, per germline. This CDR3 region has 18 residues. The V end lost 0 bases, the J end lost 0 bases, and 16 bases lay between the germline ends. CDR3 sequence (DNA): TGTGCCAGCAGCGTAGATGCGGGGGCTACCAGCTCCTACAATGAGCAGTTCTTC. As protein: CASSVDAGATSSYNEQFF.

The V gene is TRBV30, the J gene TRBJ1-5; the match to TRBD1 covers 8 bases. CDR3 length equals 13 residues. J gave up 4 bases and V 4 bases, and 3 bases lay outside the gene matches. Germline V gives CDR1 GTSNPN, CDR2 SVGIG (reference sequence). The CDR3 here is CAWNRDRNQPQHF. In DNA form, the CDR3 reads TGTGCCTGGAACCGGGACAGGAATCAGCCCCAGCATTTT.

The chain couples TRBV9 to TRBJ2-3; a possible D gene is TRBD2 (6 bases). Germline V gene sequence: CDR1 SGDLS, CDR2 YYNGEE. The CDR3 is made up of 16 amino acids. Between the trimmed V and J ends, which lost 0 bases and 0 bases, there was a span of 11 bases. The CDR3 is CASSVEAGPSTDTQYF. DNA for the CDR3: TGTGCCAGCAGCGTAGAGGCGGGACCTAGCACAGATACGCAGTATTTT.

Regarding this clone: This sample also contains other DNA sequences that code for the same CDR3. The J gene is TRBJ2-7, the V gene TRBV2; D may be TRBD1 (5 bases). The CDR3 extends over 14 amino acids. Deletions cut 3 bases from V and 0 bases from J, with 9 bases between. Germline V gives CDR1 SNHLY, CDR2 FYNNEI. The CDR3 sequence is CASSDGQGSYEQYF. The CDR3, as DNA: TGTGCCAGCAGTGACGGGCAGGGCTCCTACGAGCAGTACTTC.

The rearrangement links TRBV19 to TRBJ1-1, with D unresolved. Germline CDR1 and CDR2: LNHDA and SQIVND (reference sequence). The V and J ends lost 6 bases and 1 base respectively, with 9 bases between them. The CDR3 sequence is 13 residues long. CDR3 coding DNA: TGTGCCAGTAGGCCGACATGGAACACTGAAGCTTTCTTT. Encoded protein: CASRPTWNTEAFF.

This clone was seen just once. This chain uses TRBV6-6 with TRBJ2-7, with D perhaps matching TRBD2 (6 bases). The CDR3 has 15 residues. Germline assignment: CDR1 MNHNY and CDR2 SVGAGI (reference sequence). The V end was cut by 1 base, the J end by 1 base, with 11 bases between. The CDR3 reads CASSYLGGFSYEQYF. For the CDR3, the DNA is TGTGCCAGCAGTTACTTGGGGGGTTTTTCCTACGAGCAGTACTTC.

The V gene is TRBV15, the J gene TRBJ2-7, with 8 nucleotides matching TRBD1. This CDR3 contains 15 residues. Trimming removed 5 bases from V and 3 bases from J; junction bases left unmatched: 9. The germline CDR1 and CDR2 sequences are LNHNV and YYDKDF (reference sequence). The CDR3 is CATSRAGTGNYEQYF. The CDR3, as DNA: TGTGCCACCAGCCGAGCCGGGACAGGCAACTACGAGCAGTACTTC.

J is TRBJ2-1 and V is TRBV27; possible D gene TRBD1, 6 bases. The CDR3 has 15 amino acids. Germline CDR1 reads MNHEY; CDR2 reads SMNVEV (reference sequence). V shed 7 bases and J shed 4 bases, with 17 bases lying between them. The CDR3 coding sequence is TGTGCCAGCACCCCGGCTTCAGGGGCTTACAATGAGCAGTTCTTC. Translating it yields CASTPASGAYNEQFF.